The sequence of this TCR beta chain was determined in a study of T cells in Graves' hyperthyroidism and ophthalmopathy. About the study: Peripheral blood was taken when the disease was first diagnosed, before any treatment began.

This clonotype was seen many times. What it binds is not known. RNA transcripts served as the template for amplifying TCR beta CDR3 regions. HTBI primers drove first-round RT-PCR of the TCR CDR3. Using its own MiXCR run on the multiplex PCR reads, TCRdb lists one record per CDR3 protein. The sample includes over 250,000 distinct CDR3 sequences, less than 30% of them seen just once. Study-level points and caveats: Stable hyperthyroidism was told apart from ophthalmopathy by a model built on 13 V-J features.

The sample, blood from the first hyperthyroidism diagnosis, precedes any ophthalmopathy symptoms. The PBMCs had their origin in around 9.1 ml of fresh peripheral blood. V lost 4 bases and J 9 bases, leaving 10 bases between the germline ends. Germline CDR1 SNHLY, CDR2 FYNNEI. The CDR3 consists of 13 residues. This clonotype originated in a man aged 35 to 55 with Graves' hyperthyroidism that later progressed to Graves' ophthalmopathy. The chain uses TRBV2 and TRBJ1-6; no firm D call. The specimen sequenced was blood. CDR3 residues: CASSGSWPSPLHF. The CDR3, as DNA: TGTGCCAGCAGTGGTAGCTGGCCTTCACCCCTCCACTTT.